Listed below are T cell receptor beta chains from one sample, sequenced in a study of CXCR3-negative and CXCR3-positive naive CD8 T cells. TCRdb processed the 5' RACE reads again and assigns one entry to each CDR3 protein, with no DNA. The sample totals roughly 90,000 distinct CDR3 sequences; its top ten clones hold over 1.5%. Sequencing input: naive CXCR3- CD8+ T cells from blood. The receptors shown here come from a human donor in good health. Some clones in this sample may be carry-over from other donors' samples. Both conserved end residues are part of each CDR3.

J gene,V gene,CDR3 protein
TRBJ2-1,TRBV3-1,CASSQGAYEQFF
TRBJ2-7,TRBV28,CASSFSLAGVYEQYF
TRBJ2-5,TRBV4-2,CASSQERTSGQETQYF
TRBJ2-2,TRBV20-1,CSARRTGELFF
TRBJ2-1,TRBV3-1,CASSRGLPPYNEQFF
TRBJ2-1,TRBV7-9,CASSLAVSGDLNEQFF
TRBJ2-7,TRBV28,CASTSSYEQYF
TRBJ2-1,TRBV7-6,CASSLEGAEGNEQFF
TRBJ2-7,TRBV28,CASSPWGGREDEQYF
TRBJ2-7,TRBV27,CASSLSTRQVSYEQYF